This is a list of T cell receptor beta chains from one sample in a study of vaccination and CD4 T cells after COVID-19. These receptors have no identified antigens. MiXCR was run by TCRdb on the PCR reads, yielding one entry per CDR3 protein. The sample has about 1,900 distinct CDR3 sequences; around 70% are singletons. The sample consisted of CD4+ T cells from blood, cultured in vitro, taken after SARS-CoV-2 vaccination. Every receptor here comes from a human donor who had recovered from COVID-19. Each CDR3 is given with its conserved first and last residue. The D gene is left open where the match is weak. Some rows have no size entry. The others give once, few or many, or a class for an expanded clone.

d_gene,v_gene,abundance,j_gene,CDR3nt,CDR3aa
TRBD2,TRBV7-2,NA,TRBJ2-1,TGTGCCAGCAGCTCCCGGACCGTTAGCCTAGCGGGGGGGCGAAATGAGCAGTTCTTC,CASSSRTVSLAGGRNEQFF
TRBD1,TRBV20-1,NA,TRBJ1-2,TGCAGTGCTAGGGACAGGGGGCGGTTTGATGGCTACACCTTC,CSARDRGRFDGYTF
TRBD1,TRBV6-1,NA,TRBJ1-6,TGTGCCAGCAGCGCGGGACAGGTGTTCCCTAATTCACCCCTCCACTTT,CASSAGQVFPNSPLHF
TRBD1,TRBV2,NA,TRBJ2-7,TGTGCCAGCGGGGGGACAGGCTACGAGCAGTACTTC,CASGGTGYEQYF
TRBD1,TRBV24-1,few,TRBJ2-3,TGTGCCACCAGTGATACGCGGACAGGAGGTTACTATTTT,CATSDTRTGGYYF
NA,TRBV24-1,NA,TRBJ1-2,TGTGCCACCAGTGAGGCAGGCCCATATGGCTACACCTTC,CATSEAGPYGYTF
NA,TRBV20-1,NA,TRBJ1-1,TGCAGTGCTGGGGGACAGAACACTGAAGCTTTCTTT,CSAGGQNTEAFF
NA,TRBV2,few,TRBJ1-5,TGTGCCAGCAGCGCCAGGGGTCGGGATCAGCCCCAGCATTTT,CASSARGRDQPQHF
NA,TRBV19,NA,TRBJ2-2,TGTGCCAGTAGCCCCAGGGTGGCGAGCACCGGGGAGCTGTTTTTT,CASSPRVASTGELFF
NA,TRBV7-8,NA,TRBJ1-3,TGTGCCAGCAGCTTAAGTGGGGGGCCTGGAAACACCATATATTTT,CASSLSGGPGNTIYF
TRBD1,TRBV19,NA,TRBJ1-1,TGTGCCACCGCCGGGACAGGCCGCATGAACACTGAAGCTTTCTTT,CATAGTGRMNTEAFF
TRBD1,TRBV6-2/TRBV6-3,NA,TRBJ1-6,TGTGCCAGCAGCACAAGGACAGGGGGTGCCCATAATTCATCCCTCCACTTT,CASSTRTGGAHNSSLHF
NA,TRBV11-2,NA,TRBJ1-2,TGTGCCAGCAGCTTAGGCACGGGTGGCTACACCTTC,CASSLGTGGYTF
NA,TRBV27,NA,TRBJ1-2,TGTGCCAGCAGCTACCGGTTGGGGTATGGCTACACCTTC,CASSYRLGYGYTF
NA,TRBV7-8,NA,TRBJ2-5,TGTGCCAGCAGCTCCAATCAGATCCAAGAGACCCAGTACTTC,CASSSNQIQETQYF
TRBD1,TRBV7-2,NA,TRBJ1-2,TGTGCCAGCAGCTTAGTACAGGGGGACTATGGCTACACCTTC,CASSLVQGDYGYTF
NA,TRBV24-1,NA,TRBJ2-5,TGTGCCACCAGTGACCGCTACTGGACCCAGTACTTC,CATSDRYWTQYF
NA,TRBV20-1,few,TRBJ1-2,TGCAGTGCTAGCCCTTCCAAGGTGGATGGCTACACCTTC,CSASPSKVDGYTF
TRBD1,TRBV18,medium-sized,TRBJ1-2,TGTGCCAGCTCTCGGACAGGGTCCTATGGCTACACCTTC,CASSRTGSYGYTF
TRBD2,TRBV20-1,few,TRBJ2-7,TGCAGTGCTAGAGATCGGGGGGGGAAGTACGAGCAGTACTTC,CSARDRGGKYEQYF
NA,TRBV20-1,NA,TRBJ2-2,TGCAGTGCTAGAGGAAGAAGAGAGAACACCGGGGAGCTGTTTTTT,CSARGRRENTGELFF
NA,TRBV12-3/TRBV12-4,NA,TRBJ1-2,TGTGCCAGCAGACTACAGGGAAACTATGGCTACACCTTC,CASRLQGNYGYTF
NA,TRBV6-1,once,TRBJ2-5,TGTGCCAGCAGTGAACAGGGAGAGACCCAGTACTTC,CASSEQGETQYF
NA,TRBV19,NA,TRBJ1-2,TGTGCCAGTAGTATAGAAAGGGAGACCTATGGCTACACCTTC,CASSIERETYGYTF
TRBD1,TRBV20-1,NA,TRBJ2-2,TGCAGTGCCAGGGACAGGGGGACCACCGGGGAGCTGTTTTTT,CSARDRGTTGELFF
NA,TRBV28,NA,TRBJ1-1,TGTGCCAGCCACCAGGGGTCGGTGGGGACTGAAGCTTTCTTT,CASHQGSVGTEAFF
NA,TRBV20-1,NA,TRBJ1-2,TGCAGTGCTAGAGAGAGGCAGGGGATCTTTGGCTACACCTTC,CSARERQGIFGYTF
NA,TRBV2,NA,TRBJ2-3,TGTGCCAGCAGTGATCCGGGACTGAGCGCAGATACGCAGTATTTT,CASSDPGLSADTQYF
TRBD2,TRBV5-4,NA,TRBJ2-7,TGTGCCAGCAGCTTGGCGGCTAGCGGGACATACGAGCAGTACTTC,CASSLAASGTYEQYF
TRBD2,TRBV20-1,NA,TRBJ2-1,TGCAGTGCTAGATCTAGCGGGAGGGGCCCCCCGGACAATGAGCAGTTCTTC,CSARSSGRGPPDNEQFF
NA,TRBV27,NA,TRBJ1-2,TGTGCCAGCAGTTTAACAACCGACTATGGCTACACCTTC,CASSLTTDYGYTF
NA,TRBV19,NA,TRBJ2-7,TGTGCCAGTAGTATGACAGTCCTTGAGGAGCAGTACTTC,CASSMTVLEEQYF
TRBD2,TRBV6-1,NA,TRBJ2-1,TGTGCCAGCAGTACAAGCGGGAGGGTTGATGAGCAGTTCTTC,CASSTSGRVDEQFF
NA,TRBV20-1,NA,TRBJ2-5,TGCAGTGCCTGGGGAGGAGAGACCCAGTACTTC,CSAWGGETQYF
NA,TRBV7-6,NA,TRBJ1-6,TGTGCCAGCAGCTTATCGGGGGCACCCCTCCACTTT,CASSLSGAPLHF
TRBD1,TRBV20-1,NA,TRBJ1-5,TGCAGTGCTAGAGGGACAGGGGGCAATCAGCCCCAGCATTTT,CSARGTGGNQPQHF
NA,TRBV7-6,few,TRBJ1-3,TGTGCCAGCAGCCCCCTGGCTGAAGGAAACACCATATATTTT,CASSPLAEGNTIYF
TRBD1,TRBV7-2,NA,TRBJ2-7,TGTGCCAGCAGCCTCGGACAGGGGAGCTCCTACGAGCAGTACTTC,CASSLGQGSSYEQYF
NA,TRBV6-2/TRBV6-3,few,TRBJ2-2,TGTGCCGGCTCAGGAGGGCGGGACACCGGGGAGCTGTTTTTT,CAGSGGRDTGELFF
NA,TRBV20-1,NA,TRBJ2-1,TGCAGTGCAAATAGGGGGGCCCCCAATGAGCAGTTCTTC,CSANRGAPNEQFF
TRBD1,TRBV7-2,NA,TRBJ1-2,TGTGCCAGCAGCTTCCGGGACAGGGCCGGGGGCTACACCTTC,CASSFRDRAGGYTF
NA,TRBV20-1,NA,TRBJ2-1,TGCAGTGCTGTTGACGAGGACAATGAGCAGTTCTTC,CSAVDEDNEQFF
TRBD1,TRBV4-1,once,TRBJ1-3,TGCGCCAGCAGCCAAGGAGTCCAGGGGGCGTCTAGGGCCATATATTTT,CASSQGVQGASRAIYF